This T cell receptor beta chain was identified in a study of monozygotic twins with inflammatory bowel disease. Reanalyzing the 5' RACE reads, TCRdb keeps one entry per CDR3 protein, without DNA. In all, the sample yields more than 95,000 distinct CDR3 sequences. The CDR3 extends over 13 amino acids. Germline V gene lookup returns CDR1 KGHDR and CDR2 SFDVKD. This receptor was obtained from a human donor with ulcerative colitis or Crohn's disease, or a healthy co-twin of an affected twin (not recorded which). The chain employs TRBV24-1 and TRBJ2-2. Sequencing was performed on blood. The CDR3 is CATSDYATGELFF.